Below are 22 T cell receptor beta chains sequenced from a single sample in a study of blood T cell repertoires in COVID-19. TCRdb keeps only in-frame clones here, not all; method: immunoSEQ multiplex PCR. In the table there are around 200,000 clones, roughly 85% of which are singletons. The sequenced sample was PBMCs or T cells enriched from blood (not recorded which). The receptor set was obtained from a middle-aged man who had recovered from COVID-19.

The CDR3 loop reads CASSIGDRGYSNQPQHF. Here the CDR3 DNA reads TGTGCCAGTAGTATCGGCGACAGGGGATATAGCAATCAGCCCCAGCATTTT. The V and J genes are TRBV19 and TRBJ1-5; 8 bases agree with TRBD1. Germline V gene lookup returns CDR1 LNHDA and CDR2 SQIVND (reference sequence). This CDR3 is 17 amino acids long. Losses at the gene ends were 3 bases for V and 0 bases for J; bases not matched to a gene: 7.

The chain couples TRBV27 to TRBJ2-7, with 7 bases identical to TRBD1. The CDR3 totals 13 residues. CDR1 MNHEY and CDR2 SMNVEV come from the germline V gene (reference sequence). Losses at the gene ends were 2 bases for V and 5 bases for J; bases not matched to a gene: 3. CDR3 loop: CASSLQGVNEQYF. For the CDR3, the DNA is TGTGCCAGCAGTTTACAGGGGGTGAACGAGCAGTACTTC.

This chain joins TRBV28 and TRBJ2-3, with a possible D match to TRBD2 (5 bases). This CDR3 has 14 residues. V was trimmed by 6 bases and J by 2 bases, leaving 12 bases between them. Germline values: CDR1 MDHEN, CDR2 SYDVKM. The CDR3 is CASSGIGNTDTQYF. Here the CDR3 DNA reads TGTGCCAGCAGCGGGATCGGTAACACAGATACGCAGTATTTT.

The V and J genes are TRBV6-2 or TRBV6-3 and TRBJ2-1; the match to TRBD2 covers 7 bases. This CDR3 is 19 amino acids long. Trimming removed 2 bases from V and 1 base from J; junction bases left unmatched: 14. Per germline, CDR1 MNHEY and CDR2 SVGEGT. This chain's CDR3 is CASSYRDYPSQASYNEQFF. The CDR3, as DNA: TGTGCCAGCAGTTACAGGGACTACCCGAGCCAGGCGTCCTACAATGAGCAGTTCTTC.

This clone was observed a single time. CDR3 bases: TGTGCCAGCAGCTTAGGTGCCAGCTCCTACGAGCAGTACTTC. It translates to CASSLGASSYEQYF. The rearrangement joins TRBV11-2 to TRBJ2-7; D is unclear. Germline lookup yields CDR1 SGHAT and CDR2 FQNNGV. The length of the CDR3 is 14 residues. V dropped 1 base and J dropped 0 bases, with 7 bases sitting between them.

V gene TRBV27 combines with J gene TRBJ2-7; 11 bases align to TRBD1. The CDR3 sequence is 15 residues long. CDR1 and CDR2 from the germline V gene are MNHEY and SMNVEV (reference sequence). V lost 6 bases to trimming and J lost 5 bases; unmatched junction nucleotides: 9. CDR3 nucleotide sequence: TGTGCCAGCAGCTGGACAGGGGGCGCGGTCCACGAGCAGTACTTC. Its translation is CASSWTGGAVHEQYF.

The chain joins TRBV19 to TRBJ2-7, with unresolved D. Trimming took off 4 bases at V and 0 bases at J, with 7 bases between the two ends. The CDR3 is 13 residues long. Germline values: CDR1 LNHDA, CDR2 SQIVND (reference sequence). The CDR3 DNA follows: TGTGCCAGTAGTACGGTGAGCTCCTACGAGCAGTACTTC. Its translation: CASSTVSSYEQYF.

This clone was seen a handful of times. The V and J genes are TRBV5-5 and TRBJ1-2, with D tentatively TRBD1 (6 bases). The germline V gene encodes CDR1 SGHKS and CDR2 YYEKEE (reference sequence). The CDR3 has 14 residues. V was shortened by 0 bases and J by 8 bases, with 14 bases between the two germline ends. In nucleotides, the CDR3 is TGTGCCAGCAGCTTGGAACAGGGTTACGACGGCTACACCTTC. Translation: CASSLEQGYDGYTF.

This clone turned up a few times. The V call is TRBV28, the J call TRBJ1-5, with a tentative D call TRBD1 (6 bases). This CDR3 has 14 amino acids. Trimming took 10 bases from V and 4 from J, leaving 17 bases between them. Germline-derived CDR1 and CDR2 are MDHEN and SYDVKM. The CDR3 DNA follows: TGTGCCACCACGCTACAGGGCCAGAATCAGCCCCAGCATTTT. Amino acid sequence: CATTLQGQNQPQHF. Using reference TRBV28 and TRBJ1-5 for the parts outside the CDR3, the full variable domain is DVKVTQSSRYLVKRTGEKVFLECVQDMDHENMFWYRQDPGLGLRLIYFSYDVKMKEKGDIPEGYSVSREKKERFSLILESASTNQTSMYLCATTLQGQNQPQHFGDGTRLSIL.

The genes are TRBV28 and TRBJ2-2; D not certain. Trimming pared 7 bases from V and 0 bases from J, leaving 18 bases between. Germline V gene lookup returns CDR1 MDHEN and CDR2 SYDVKM. The CDR3 consists of 17 residues. The CDR3 region has the DNA TGTGCCAGCACCCCCATCTCCGGGTGGACGAACACCGGGGAGCTGTTTTTT. Translating gives CASTPISGWTNTGELFF.

This clone has just one count. This chain's CDR3 is CASSSRLAGTDTQYF. DNA of the CDR3: TGTGCCAGCAGCTCAAGACTAGCGGGCACAGATACGCAGTATTTT. This chain joins TRBV7-2 and TRBJ2-3; TRBD2 aligns across 9 bases. Losses at the gene ends were 4 bases for V and 1 base for J; bases not matched to a gene: 3. This CDR3 is 15 amino acids long. The germline CDR1 and CDR2 sequences are SGHTA and FQGNSA. The full variable domain, with the rest looked up from reference TRBV7-2 and TRBJ2-3, is GAGVSQSPSNKVTEKGKDVELRCDPISGHTALYWYRQSLGQGLEFLIYFQGNSAPDKSGLPSDRFSAERTGGSVSTLTIQRTQQEDSAVYLCASSSRLAGTDTQYFGPGTRLTVL.

This chain links TRBV7-9 with TRBJ2-7; TRBD1 agrees at 11 bases. From germline, CDR1 is SEHNR and CDR2 FQNEAQ (reference sequence). V gave up 5 bases and J gave up 4 bases; unmatched junction bases: 19. The CDR3 length is 19 residues. The CDR3 loop reads CASSPNLSGTGGYLYEQYF. CDR3 nucleotide sequence: TGTGCCAGCAGCCCCAATCTTTCCGGGACAGGGGGTTATCTTTACGAGCAGTACTTC.

The chain recombines TRBV7-6 with TRBJ2-7; 8 bases are shared with TRBD2. The CDR3 is 15 residues long. Germline V gene data show CDR1 as SGHVS and CDR2 as FNYEAQ. V lost 5 bases and J lost 2; bases outside the gene matches: 8. CDR3 coding DNA: TGTGCCAGCAGCGTAACTAGCGGCCAGCCCTACGAGCAGTACTTC. Translated, it gives CASSVTSGQPYEQYF. Full variable domain (missing parts from reference TRBV7-6 and TRBJ2-7): GAGVSQSPRYKVTKRGQDVALRCDPISGHVSLYWYRQALGQGPEFLTYFNYEAQQDKSGLPNDRFSAERPEGSISTLTIQRTEQRDSAMYRCASSVTSGQPYEQYFGPGTRLTVT.

The rearrangement links TRBV29-1 to TRBJ2-3; possibly TRBD1 for D (5 bases). V was cut by 1 base and J by 0 bases, with 8 bases left in between. CDR3 length equals 14 residues. From germline, CDR1 is SQVTM and CDR2 ANQGSEA. Here the CDR3 DNA reads TGCAGCGTTGAAGGGACACGAAGCACAGATACGCAGTATTTT. This codes for CSVEGTRSTDTQYF.

Points on this clone: Other nucleotide sequences from this sample produce the same CDR3. CDR3 amino acids: CASSLGLAGHEQYF. The CDR3 region has the DNA TGTGCCAGCAGCTTAGGGCTAGCGGGCCACGAGCAGTACTTC. The V gene is TRBV7-2, the J gene TRBJ2-7, with 8 bases aligning to TRBD2. The CDR3 sequence is 14 residues long. Germline CDR1 reads SGHTA; CDR2 reads FQGNSA. J lost 5 bases, V lost 1 base, and 4 bases had no gene match.

V usage is TRBV9 and J usage is TRBJ2-7; D unresolved. Trimming shortened V by 4 bases and J by 3 bases, and 11 bases separated the two germline ends. This CDR3 is built from 13 residues. CDR1 is SGDLS, CDR2 YYNGEE, per germline. CDR3 in amino acids: CASSSGLNYEQYF. CDR3 bases: TGTGCCAGCAGCTCAGGCCTTAACTACGAGCAGTACTTC.

The genes are TRBV28 and TRBJ1-4; maybe TRBD1 (6 bases). Trimming took 3 bases from V and 0 from J, leaving 17 bases between them. This CDR3 spans 18 amino acids. Germline CDR1 is MDHEN and CDR2 is SYDVKM. In DNA, the CDR3 is TGTGCCAGCAGTTTCCTACAGGGACAACCGGCAACTAATGAAAAACTGTTTTTT. This codes for CASSFLQGQPATNEKLFF.

The chain links TRBV4-1 to TRBJ1-4; TRBD1 matches 10 bases. This CDR3 spans 15 amino acids. Trimming at V came to 5 bases and at J to 7 bases, leaving 7 bases not matched to a gene. The V gene's germline CDR1 is MGHRA and CDR2 YSYEKL. The CDR3 protein is CASSSDRGRIEKLFF. The CDR3 DNA follows: TGCGCCAGCAGCTCCGACAGGGGGCGCATTGAAAAACTGTTTTTT.

About this clone: This CDR3 is also generated by other DNA sequences in the sample. The chain carries TRBV28 and TRBJ2-3; TRBD2 aligns across 8 bases. With V trimmed by 2 bases and J by 1 base, 2 bases remained unmatched. CDR1 MDHEN and CDR2 SYDVKM come from the germline V gene. This CDR3 contains 15 residues. The chain's CDR3 is CASSLAGGGTDTQYF. For the CDR3, the DNA is TGTGCCAGCAGTTTAGCGGGAGGTGGCACAGATACGCAGTATTTT.

This chain joins TRBV3-1 (or the pseudogene TRBV3-2) and TRBJ2-3, with TRBD2 matching over 9 bases. Trimming removed 4 bases from V and 0 bases from J; junction bases left unmatched: 8. Germline CDR1 LGHDT, CDR2 YNNKEL (reference sequence). CDR3 size: 17 residues. DNA of the CDR3: TGTGCCAGCAGCCTCCTTCCTAGCGGGAAGAGCACAGATACGCAGTATTTT. Encoded protein: CASSLLPSGKSTDTQYF.

This chain uses TRBV2 with TRBJ2-7; no clear D. V gave up 6 bases and J gave up 3 bases, with 3 bases separating them. The CDR3 is made up of 10 amino acids. The germline gives CDR1 SNHLY, CDR2 FYNNEI. CDR3 sequence: CASSHYEQYF. The CDR3 nucleotides read TGTGCCAGCAGCCACTACGAGCAGTACTTC. Using reference TRBV2 and TRBJ2-7 for the parts outside the CDR3, the full variable domain is EPEVTQTPSHQVTQMGQEVILRCVPISNHLYFYWYRQILGQKVEFLVSFYNNEISEKSEIFDDQFSVERPDGSNFTLKIRSTKLEDSAMYFCASSHYEQYFGPGTRLTVT.

The rearrangement uses TRBV9 and TRBJ2-3; a possible D gene is TRBD2 (5 bases). Germline-derived CDR1 and CDR2 are SGDLS and YYNGEE. V was clipped by 1 base and J by 1 base, with 7 bases between them. This CDR3 comprises 14 residues. CDR3 DNA sequence: TGTGCCAGCAGCGTAAGAGCGGGCACAGATACGCAGTATTTT. Residues: CASSVRAGTDTQYF. Full variable domain (outside the CDR3, taken from reference TRBV9 and TRBJ2-3): DSGVTQTPKHLITATGQRVTLRCSPRSGDLSVYWYQQSLDQGLQFLIQYYNGEERAKGNILERFSAQQFPDLHSELNLSSLELGDSALYFCASSVRAGTDTQYFGPGTRLTVL.